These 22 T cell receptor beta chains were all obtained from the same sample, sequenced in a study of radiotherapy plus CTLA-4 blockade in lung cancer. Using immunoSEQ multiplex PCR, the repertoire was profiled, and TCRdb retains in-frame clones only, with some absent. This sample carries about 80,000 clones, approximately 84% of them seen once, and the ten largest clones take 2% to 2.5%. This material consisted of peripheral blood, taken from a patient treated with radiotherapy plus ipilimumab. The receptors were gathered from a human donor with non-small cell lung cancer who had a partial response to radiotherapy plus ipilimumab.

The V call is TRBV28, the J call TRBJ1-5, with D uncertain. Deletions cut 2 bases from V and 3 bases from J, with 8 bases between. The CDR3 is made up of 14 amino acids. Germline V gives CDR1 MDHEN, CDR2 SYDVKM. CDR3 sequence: CASSLVSNNQPQHF. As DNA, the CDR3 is TGTGCCAGCAGTTTAGTGTCCAACAATCAGCCCCAGCATTTT.

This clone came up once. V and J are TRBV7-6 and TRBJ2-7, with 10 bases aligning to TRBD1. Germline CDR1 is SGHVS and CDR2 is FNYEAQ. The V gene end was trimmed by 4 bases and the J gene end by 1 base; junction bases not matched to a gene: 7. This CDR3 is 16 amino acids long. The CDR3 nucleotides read TGTGCCAGCAGCTACCACACGGGACAGGGGTCCTACGAGCAGTACTTC. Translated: CASSYHTGQGSYEQYF. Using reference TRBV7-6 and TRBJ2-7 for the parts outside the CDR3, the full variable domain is GAGVSQSPRYKVTKRGQDVALRCDPISGHVSLYWYRQALGQGPEFLTYFNYEAQQDKSGLPNDRFSAERPEGSISTLTIQRTEQRDSAMYRCASSYHTGQGSYEQYFGPGTRLTVT.

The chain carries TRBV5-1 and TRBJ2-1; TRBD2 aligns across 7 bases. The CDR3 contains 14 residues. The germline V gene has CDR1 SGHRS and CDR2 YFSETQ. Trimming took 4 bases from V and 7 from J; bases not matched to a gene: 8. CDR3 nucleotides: TGCGCCAGCAGCAATAGCGGGTGGGGAAATGAGCAGTTCTTC. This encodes CASSNSGWGNEQFF. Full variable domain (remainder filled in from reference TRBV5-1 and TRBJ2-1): KAGVTQTPRYLIKTRGQQVTLSCSPISGHRSVSWYQQTPGQGLQFLFEYFSETQRNKGNFPGRFSGRQFSNSRSEMNVSTLELGDSALYLCASSNSGWGNEQFFGPGTRLTVL.

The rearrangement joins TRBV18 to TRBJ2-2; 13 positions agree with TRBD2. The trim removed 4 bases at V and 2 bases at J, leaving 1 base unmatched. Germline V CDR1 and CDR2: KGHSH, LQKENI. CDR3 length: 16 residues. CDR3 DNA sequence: TGTGCCAGCTCACAGGGACTAGCGGGAAACACCGGGGAGCTGTTTTTT. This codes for CASSQGLAGNTGELFF.

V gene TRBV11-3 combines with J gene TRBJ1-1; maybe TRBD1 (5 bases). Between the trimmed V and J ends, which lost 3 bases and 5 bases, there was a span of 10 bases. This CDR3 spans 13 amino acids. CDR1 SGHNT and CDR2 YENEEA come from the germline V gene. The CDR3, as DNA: TGTGCCAGCAGCTTGACCAGGGTTACTGAAGCTTTCTTT. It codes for CASSLTRVTEAFF.

In DNA, the CDR3 is TGTGCCAGCAGCGTAGAAGCAGGGGAGAACATTCAGTACTTC. It encodes CASSVEAGENIQYF. The rearrangement links TRBV9 to TRBJ2-4; TRBD1 is a possible D gene (6 bases). CDR1 is SGDLS, CDR2 YYNGEE, per germline. The CDR3 runs to 14 residues. V was clipped by 0 bases and J by 7 bases, with 11 bases between them.

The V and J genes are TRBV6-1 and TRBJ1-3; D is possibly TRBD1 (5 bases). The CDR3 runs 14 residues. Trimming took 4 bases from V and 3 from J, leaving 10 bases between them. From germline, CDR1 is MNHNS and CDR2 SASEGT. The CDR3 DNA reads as TGTGCCAGCAGTGTAGCTAGGGGTGGAAACACCATATATTTT. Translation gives CASSVARGGNTIYF.

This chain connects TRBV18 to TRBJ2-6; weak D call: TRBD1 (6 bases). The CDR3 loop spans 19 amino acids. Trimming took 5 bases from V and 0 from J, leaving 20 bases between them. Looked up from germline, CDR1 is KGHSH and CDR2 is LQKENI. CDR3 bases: TGTGCCAGCTCATGGGGGCAGGGAGACATGAACTCTGGGGCCAACGTCCTGACTTTC. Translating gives CASSWGQGDMNSGANVLTF.

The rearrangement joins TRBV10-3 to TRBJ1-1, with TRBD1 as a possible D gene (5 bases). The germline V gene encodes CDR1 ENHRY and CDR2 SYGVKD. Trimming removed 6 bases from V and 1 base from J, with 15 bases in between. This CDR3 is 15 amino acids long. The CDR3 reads CAIRVDMRPNTEAFF. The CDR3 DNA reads TGTGCCATCAGGGTGGACATGAGACCGAACACTGAAGCTTTCTTT.

Written as DNA, the CDR3 is TGTGCCAGCAGTTACGGGCCCTACGAGCAGTACTTC. This codes for CASSYGPYEQYF. The V call is TRBV6-6, the J call TRBJ2-7; D unresolved. V gave up 2 bases and J gave up 2 bases, with 4 bases separating them. Germline V gives CDR1 MNHNY, CDR2 SVGAGI (reference sequence). The CDR3 runs to 12 residues.

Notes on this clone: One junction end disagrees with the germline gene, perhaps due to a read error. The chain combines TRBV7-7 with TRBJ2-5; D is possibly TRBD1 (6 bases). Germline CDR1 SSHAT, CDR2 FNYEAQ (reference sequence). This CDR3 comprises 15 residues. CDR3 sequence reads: CASSLGQGPQETQYF. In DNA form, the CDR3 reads TGTGCTAGCAGCTTAGGTCAGGGGCCCCAAGAGACCCAGTACTTC.

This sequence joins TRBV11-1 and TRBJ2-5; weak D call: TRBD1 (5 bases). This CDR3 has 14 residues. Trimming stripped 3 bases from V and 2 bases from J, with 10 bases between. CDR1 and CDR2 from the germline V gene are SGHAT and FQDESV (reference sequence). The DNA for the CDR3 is TGTGCCAGCAGCTTTTTACCAGGGCAAGAGACCCAGTACTTC. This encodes CASSFLPGQETQYF.

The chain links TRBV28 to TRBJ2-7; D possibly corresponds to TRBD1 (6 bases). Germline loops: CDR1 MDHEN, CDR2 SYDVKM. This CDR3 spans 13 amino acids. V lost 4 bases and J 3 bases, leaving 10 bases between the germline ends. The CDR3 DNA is TGTGCCAGCAGTTCCATAGGGGGCTACGAGCAGTACGTC. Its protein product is CASSSIGGYEQYV.

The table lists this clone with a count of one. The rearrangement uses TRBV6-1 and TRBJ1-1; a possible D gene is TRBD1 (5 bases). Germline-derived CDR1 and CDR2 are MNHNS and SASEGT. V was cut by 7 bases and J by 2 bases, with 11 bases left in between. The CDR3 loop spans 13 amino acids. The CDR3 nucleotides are TGTGCCAGCAAGCGGGACCCTAACACTGAAGCTTTCTTT. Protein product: CASKRDPNTEAFF.

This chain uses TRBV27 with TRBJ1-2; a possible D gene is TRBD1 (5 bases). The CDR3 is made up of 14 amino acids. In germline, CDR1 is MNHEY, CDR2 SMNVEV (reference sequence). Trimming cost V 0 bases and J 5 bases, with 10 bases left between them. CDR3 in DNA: TGTGCCAGCAGTTTATCTAGGGGTACTTATGGCTACACCTTC. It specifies CASSLSRGTYGYTF.

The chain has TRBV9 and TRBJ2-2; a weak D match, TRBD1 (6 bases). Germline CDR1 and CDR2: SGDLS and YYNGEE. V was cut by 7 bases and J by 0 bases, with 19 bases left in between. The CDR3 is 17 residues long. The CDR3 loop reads CASPMFWGPANTGELFF. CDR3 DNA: TGTGCCAGCCCTATGTTTTGGGGGCCAGCGAACACCGGGGAGCTGTTTTTT.

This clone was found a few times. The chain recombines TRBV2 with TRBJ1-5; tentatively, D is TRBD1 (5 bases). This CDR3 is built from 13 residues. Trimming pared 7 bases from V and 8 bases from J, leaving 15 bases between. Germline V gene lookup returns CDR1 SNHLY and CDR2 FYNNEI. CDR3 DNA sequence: TGTGCCAGCACCACTACCCGGGGGGAGCCCCAGCATTTT. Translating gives CASTTTRGEPQHF.

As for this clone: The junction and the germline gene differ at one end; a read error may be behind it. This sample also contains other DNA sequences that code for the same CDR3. The CDR3 bases are TGCGCCTTAGGACAGGCGGCTAACTATGGCTACACCTTC. This codes for CALGQAANYGYTF. The rearrangement joins TRBV7-9 to TRBJ1-2, with 7 nucleotides matching TRBD1. The germline V gene has CDR1 SEHNR and CDR2 FQNEAQ (reference sequence). The CDR3 contains 13 residues.

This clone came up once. CDR3 loop: CAWNGGNYNEQFF. Here the CDR3 DNA reads TGTGCCTGGAATGGCGGGAACTACAATGAGCAGTTCTTC. The chain combines TRBV30 with TRBJ2-1; weak D call: TRBD2 (6 bases). Per germline, CDR1 GTSNPN and CDR2 SVGIG (reference sequence). There are 13 residues in the CDR3. The V end lost 4 bases, the J end lost 3 bases, and 10 bases lay between the germline ends.

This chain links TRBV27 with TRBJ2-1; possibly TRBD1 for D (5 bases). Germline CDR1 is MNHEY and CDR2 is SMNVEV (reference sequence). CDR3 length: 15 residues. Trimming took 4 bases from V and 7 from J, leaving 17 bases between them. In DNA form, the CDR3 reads TGTGCCAGCAGTTCCCCGACGGCAGGGATAAATGAGCAGTTCTTC. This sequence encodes CASSSPTAGINEQFF.

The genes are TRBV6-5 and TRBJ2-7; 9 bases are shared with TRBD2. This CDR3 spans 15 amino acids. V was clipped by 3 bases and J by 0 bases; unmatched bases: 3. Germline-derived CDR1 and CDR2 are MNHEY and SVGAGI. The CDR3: CASSYRAGGSYEQYF. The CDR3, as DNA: TGTGCCAGCAGTTATAGAGCGGGAGGCTCCTACGAGCAGTACTTC.

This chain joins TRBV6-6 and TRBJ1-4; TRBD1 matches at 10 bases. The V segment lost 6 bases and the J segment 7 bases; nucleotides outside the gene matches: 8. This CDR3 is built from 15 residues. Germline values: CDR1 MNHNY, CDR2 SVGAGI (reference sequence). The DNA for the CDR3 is TGTGCCAGCAGACCCGGGACAGGGGTTAGTGAAAAACTGTTTTTT. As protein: CASRPGTGVSEKLFF.